Below are 32 T cell receptor beta chains sequenced from a single sample in a study of regulatory T cells in long-lasting Graves disease. Sample time point: newly diagnosed GD, antithyroid drugs for less than 3 months. PBMC RNA served as the TCR library source. Building the TCR beta libraries relied on iRepertoire HTBI primers, and CDR3 regions underwent Arm-PCR. A single record per CDR3 protein comes from TCRdb applying MiXCR to the multiplex PCR reads. The sample has fewer than 650,000 distinct CDR3 sequences; around 15% are singletons. The same sample was also used in a study of T cells in Graves' hyperthyroidism and ophthalmopathy.

Sequencing used peripheral blood mononuclear cells (PBMCs), obtained at new diagnosis, from a patient treated with antithyroid drugs. These receptors originate from a man in his late teens or twenties with Graves disease.

This clonotype was observed once. This chain joins TRBV10-2 and TRBJ2-1; maybe TRBD2 (5 bases). Germline V gene lookup returns CDR1 WSHSY and CDR2 SAAADI. The CDR3 consists of 16 residues. V was pared by 0 bases and J by 2 bases, with 11 bases between. CDR3 sequence: CASSESSRTPYNEQFF. CDR3 sequence (DNA): TGCGCCAGCAGTGAGTCGAGCAGGACTCCCTACAATGAGCAGTTCTTC.

This clonotype was recorded many times. V usage is TRBV12-3 or TRBV12-4 and J usage is TRBJ2-1; TRBD2 matches at 10 bases. The CDR3 runs to 16 residues. The ends lost 5 bases at V and 4 bases at J; junction bases unmatched: 8. CDR3 sequence reads: CASSPPGLARYNEQFF. DNA of the CDR3: TGTGCCAGCAGTCCTCCGGGACTAGCGCGGTACAATGAGCAGTTCTTC.

V is TRBV7-2 and J is TRBJ2-5; TRBD1 matches 8 bases. This CDR3 is 15 amino acids long. Germline CDR1 is SGHTA and CDR2 is FQGNSA. J was trimmed by 5 bases and V by 5 bases; bases with no gene match: 10. CDR3 coding DNA: TGTGCCAGCAGCGTAAGGACAGGGCCGGTTGAGACCCAGTACTTC. Translating gives CASSVRTGPVETQYF. The whole variable domain, filled in from reference TRBV7-2 and TRBJ2-5, reads GAGVSQSPSNKVTEKGKDVELRCDPISGHTALYWYRQSLGQGLEFLIYFQGNSAPDKSGLPSDRFSAERTGGSVSTLTIQRTQQEDSAVYLCASSVRTGPVETQYFGPGTRLLVL.

In its sample, this clonotype was seen a few times. The V call is TRBV28, the J call TRBJ1-5; D gene ambiguous. In germline, CDR1 is MDHEN, CDR2 SYDVKM. The CDR3 loop spans 15 amino acids. V dropped 3 bases and J dropped 4 bases, with 13 bases sitting between them. CDR3 amino acids: CASSFPLQSNQPQHF. For the CDR3, the DNA is TGTGCCAGCAGTTTCCCCCTACAGAGTAATCAGCCCCAGCATTTT.

The CDR3 nucleotides are TGCGCCAGCAGCCGGGGACTAGCGGGAGGGTTTTCCCAGTACTTC. It specifies CASSRGLAGGFSQYF. The chain employs TRBV4-1 and TRBJ2-5; the match to TRBD2 covers 16 bases. The V gene's germline CDR1 is MGHRA and CDR2 YSYEKL. The CDR3 is 15 residues long. The V segment lost 4 bases and the J segment 9 bases; nucleotides outside the gene matches: 5.

Ten or more counts support this clonotype. This sequence joins TRBV20-1 and TRBJ2-7; TRBD2 might be the D (6 bases). Deletions cut 7 bases from V and 4 bases from J, with 11 bases between. The CDR3 extends over 11 amino acids. CDR1 is DFQATT and CDR2 is SNEGSKA in the germline V gene (reference sequence). The CDR3 nucleotides are TGCAGTGTTGGGGGGAGGTACGAGCAGTACTTC. Residues: CSVGGRYEQYF.

The V call is TRBV20-1, the J call TRBJ2-5, with D unclear. V lost 3 bases to trimming and J lost 2 bases, with 13 bases between them. The CDR3 runs to 14 residues. Germline CDR1 reads DFQATT; CDR2 reads SNEGSKA (reference sequence). The CDR3 reads CSARAPERQETQYF. The CDR3 bases are TGCAGTGCTAGGGCCCCCGAACGGCAAGAGACCCAGTACTTC.

This clonotype has more than one count but fewer than ten. This may be a read error: a much more frequent sequence differs by one nucleotide. CDR3 bases: TGTGCCAGCGCGGCGGCCAGGATCGTGGGCAATCAGCCCCAGCATTTT. It specifies CASAAARIVGNQPQHF. V usage is TRBV28 and J usage is TRBJ1-5, with D unclear. The CDR3 spans 16 residues. Deletions cut 8 bases from V and 2 bases from J, with 19 bases between. Germline V lookup: CDR1 MDHEN, CDR2 SYDVKM.

Many counts were recorded for this clonotype. The chain uses TRBV2 and TRBJ2-3, with D perhaps TRBD2 (6 bases). This CDR3 region has 14 residues. The V gene lost 3 bases and the J gene lost 2 bases, with 9 bases spanning the gap. Germline V CDR1 and CDR2: SNHLY, FYNNEI. The chain's CDR3 is CASSEGLFTDTQYF. CDR3 coding DNA: TGTGCCAGCAGTGAGGGACTCTTCACAGATACGCAGTATTTT.

This clonotype was seen at least ten times. This chain uses TRBV12-3 or TRBV12-4 with TRBJ2-1, with D perhaps TRBD2 (5 bases). Trimming removed 5 bases at V and 3 bases at J, with 11 bases between. The CDR3 consists of 14 residues. CDR3 nucleotide sequence: TGTGCCAGCAGTCAAGAGGGCAGCTACAATGAGCAGTTCTTC. This encodes CASSQEGSYNEQFF.

This clonotype was seen once. The rearrangement joins TRBV30 to TRBJ2-1, with 8 nucleotides matching TRBD2. The CDR3 contains 15 residues. After removal of 4 bases from V and 4 bases from J, the junction contained 9 bases not matched to a gene. Looked up from germline, CDR1 is GTSNPN and CDR2 is SVGIG (reference sequence). The CDR3: CAWTGWREDYNEQFF. CDR3 DNA: TGTGCCTGGACCGGCTGGCGGGAGGATTACAATGAGCAGTTCTTC.

The chain links TRBV6-1 to TRBJ2-2; TRBD1 agrees at 10 bases. This CDR3 region has 15 residues. Germline V gene lookup returns CDR1 MNHNS and CDR2 SASEGT. Germline trimming cut 10 bases from V and 5 bases from J; bases unmatched to any gene: 10. CDR3: CAILLPGQGTGELFF. CDR3 DNA sequence: TGTGCCATTCTACTCCCGGGACAGGGGACCGGGGAGCTGTTTTTT.

This clonotype was observed at least ten times. The gene calls are TRBV6-2 or TRBV6-3 and TRBJ1-2; no firm D call. V lost 6 bases, J lost 4 bases, and 6 bases lay in between. Germline V lookup: CDR1 MNHEY, CDR2 SVGEGT. This CDR3 contains 11 residues. CDR3 loop: CASSSIYGYTF. The CDR3 region has the DNA TGTGCCAGCAGCAGCATCTATGGCTACACCTTC.

This clonotype was counted ten times or more. The CDR3: CASGGIVPHQPQHF. CDR3 nucleotides: TGTGCCAGCGGCGGGATAGTCCCCCATCAGCCCCAGCATTTT. The chain employs TRBV28 and TRBJ1-5, with no clear D. This CDR3 contains 14 residues. V was pared by 8 bases and J by 5 bases, with 16 bases between. Germline lookup yields CDR1 MDHEN and CDR2 SYDVKM.

The table lists this clonotype with a few counts. The V call is TRBV27, the J call TRBJ2-7; D is ambiguous. From germline, CDR1 is MNHEY and CDR2 SMNVEV (reference sequence). The V gene lost 1 base and the J gene lost 0 bases, with 7 bases spanning the gap. This CDR3 region has 14 residues. As DNA, the CDR3 is TGTGCCAGCAGTTTATTCTCTAGCTCCTACGAGCAGTACTTC. Protein product: CASSLFSSSYEQYF.

This clonotype was observed a few times. The gene calls are TRBV18 and TRBJ1-3; a possible D gene is TRBD1 (6 bases). The ends were cut back, 3 bases at V and 0 bases at J, with 15 bases in the middle. The CDR3 consists of 17 residues. In germline, CDR1 is KGHSH, CDR2 LQKENI. This CDR3 is CASSPYRQDLSGNTIYF. CDR3 DNA: TGTGCCAGCTCACCTTACAGACAGGACCTCTCTGGAAACACCATATATTTT.

The J gene is TRBJ1-3, the V gene TRBV4-1; D gene unclear. Trimming removed 2 bases from V and 2 bases from J, with 10 bases in between. Germline CDR1 MGHRA, CDR2 YSYEKL. The CDR3 runs 15 residues. The CDR3 DNA reads as TGCGCCAGCAGCCAACGTTGGGGTGCTGGAAACACCATATATTTT. Amino acid sequence: CASSQRWGAGNTIYF.

There are a few counts of this clonotype. This rearrangement joins TRBV4-1 to TRBJ2-1, with a possible D match to TRBD2 (6 bases). The CDR3 consists of 15 residues. From germline, CDR1 is MGHRA and CDR2 YSYEKL. Trimming stripped 2 bases from V and 4 bases from J, with 12 bases between. CDR3 bases: TGCGCCAGCAGCCAACTGGAGGGGAGGTACAATGAGCAGTTCTTC. Encoded protein: CASSQLEGRYNEQFF.

This clonotype was recorded a few times. The J gene is TRBJ2-1, the V gene TRBV29-1; 13 bases are shared with TRBD2. The V gene's germline CDR1 is SQVTM and CDR2 ANQGSEA. The V gene end was trimmed by 1 base and the J gene end by 2 bases; junction bases not matched to a gene: 2. The CDR3 is made up of 16 amino acids. CDR3 DNA: TGCAGCGTTGAAGGGACTAGCGGGAGCCCCTACAATGAGCAGTTCTTC. Translated, it gives CSVEGTSGSPYNEQFF.

The chain joins TRBV10-3 to TRBJ2-2; 8 bases match TRBD1. V gave up 8 bases and J gave up 2 bases; unmatched junction bases: 7. The length of the CDR3 is 15 residues. The germline CDR1 and CDR2 sequences are ENHRY and SYGVKD. The CDR3 spells CAIGAGGSNTGELFF. The CDR3 DNA is TGTGCCATCGGGGCAGGGGGCTCTAACACCGGGGAGCTGTTTTTT.

A remark on this clonotype: This may be a read error: a much more frequent sequence differs by one nucleotide. The V and J genes are TRBV12-3 or TRBV12-4 and TRBJ1-1; TRBD1 matches at 10 bases. The J segment lost 7 bases and the V segment lost 6 bases, leaving 17 bases of the junction unmatched. The CDR3 totals 17 residues. As DNA, the CDR3 is TGTGCCAGCAGCTCCCCCCGTAGACAGGGGGCGACAGGTGAAGCTTTCTTT. Translating it yields CASSSPRRQGATGEAFF.

The sample holds a few counts of this clonotype. The rearrangement links TRBV7-9 to TRBJ2-4, with D perhaps TRBD1 (5 bases). The CDR3 runs 15 residues. V was clipped by 2 bases and J by 3 bases, with 11 bases between them. Germline V gene data show CDR1 as SEHNR and CDR2 as FQNEAQ (reference sequence). DNA for the CDR3: TGTGCCAGCAGCTTAACGCAGGGCGACAAAAACATTCAGTACTTC. Translation: CASSLTQGDKNIQYF. Full variable domain (missing parts from reference TRBV7-9 and TRBJ2-4): DTGVSQNPRHKITKRGQNVTFRCDPISEHNRLYWYRQTLGQGPEFLTYFQNEAQLEKSRLLSDRFSAERPKGSFSTLEIQRTEQGDSAMYLCASSLTQGDKNIQYFGAGTRLSVL.

This clonotype was recorded many times. V usage is TRBV5-1 and J usage is TRBJ2-2, with 8 nucleotides matching TRBD1. The CDR3 has 17 amino acids. From germline, CDR1 is SGHRS and CDR2 YFSETQ. J was trimmed by 3 bases and V by 0 bases; bases with no gene match: 7. CDR3 bases: TGCGCCAGCAGCTTGGCCTGGGAGACAGGGGACACCGGGGAGCTGTTTTTT. This sequence encodes CASSLAWETGDTGELFF.

This clonotype has more than one count but fewer than ten. The chain couples TRBV10-3 to TRBJ2-1; D unclear. This CDR3 is 13 amino acids long. The germline V and J ends were trimmed by 11 bases and 5 bases, with 16 bases remaining between them. Germline V CDR1 and CDR2: ENHRY, SYGVKD. CDR3 sequence (DNA): TGTGCCTCCCGACCCCCTCTGAACAATGAGCAGTTCTTC. It specifies CASRPPLNNEQFF.

This clonotype has a single count. This sequence is one base from a far larger clone and is likely a read error. This chain joins TRBV11-2 and TRBJ1-1; 7 positions agree with TRBD1. Germline assignment: CDR1 SGHAT and CDR2 FQNNGV. There are 14 residues in the CDR3. CDR3 loop: CAGSPRTGNTEAFF. The CDR3 region has the DNA TGTGCCGGCAGCCCTCGGACAGGGAACACTGAAGCTTTCTTT. Full variable domain (outside the CDR3, taken from reference TRBV11-2 and TRBJ1-1): EAGVAQSPRYKIIEKRQSVAFWCNPISGHATLYWYQQILGQGPKLLIQFQNNGVVDDSQLPKDRFSAERLKGVDSTLKIQPAKLEDSAVYLCAGSPRTGNTEAFFGQGTRLTVV.

This clonotype showed up many times. At one of its ends the junction is not consistent with the germline gene, which may arise from a read error. The chain employs TRBV5-1 and TRBJ1-2; no clear D gene. In germline, CDR1 is SGHRS, CDR2 YFSETQ. The CDR3 consists of 15 residues. Written as DNA, the CDR3 is TGTGCCAGCAGCTTGGAGAGCGAACGTAACTATGGCTACACCTTC. It translates to CASSLESERNYGYTF.

In this sample, this clonotype turned up many times. This chain connects TRBV7-3 to TRBJ2-5; 7 bases are a match to TRBD1. The CDR3 has 13 amino acids. Trimming removed 4 bases from V and 4 bases from J; junction bases left unmatched: 3. CDR1 is SGHTA and CDR2 is FQGTGA in the germline V gene. The CDR3 loop reads CASSSTGRETQYF. DNA for the CDR3: TGTGCCAGCAGCTCGACAGGGAGAGAGACCCAGTACTTC. The full variable domain, its missing parts supplied by reference TRBV7-3 and TRBJ2-5, is GAGVSQTPSNKVTEKGKYVELRCDPISGHTALYWYRQSLGQGPEFLIYFQGTGAADDSGLPNDRFFAVRPEGSVSTLKIQRTERGDSAVYLCASSSTGRETQYFGPGTRLLVL.

This sequence joins TRBV5-5 and TRBJ1-5; TRBD1 matches 7 bases. Germline V gene lookup returns CDR1 SGHKS and CDR2 YYEKEE (reference sequence). The CDR3 has 13 residues. After removal of 3 bases from V and 5 bases from J, the junction contained 2 bases not matched to a gene. In DNA form, the CDR3 reads TGTGCCAGCAGCTCAGGGGGATATCAGCCCCAGCATTTT. Its protein product is CASSSGGYQPQHF.

This clonotype was seen more than once but under ten times. The chain has TRBV19 and TRBJ2-1; 7 bases map to TRBD1. V was clipped by 0 bases and J by 5 bases; unmatched bases: 10. This CDR3 comprises 17 residues. Germline CDR1 and CDR2: LNHDA and SQIVND (reference sequence). For the CDR3, the DNA is TGTGCCAGTAGTATAGAACTCGGAATGGACAGGAACAATGAGCAGTTCTTC. The encoded protein is CASSIELGMDRNNEQFF.

Ten or more counts support this clonotype. The gene calls are TRBV7-2 and TRBJ2-1; D gene ambiguous. The V gene's germline CDR1 is SGHTA and CDR2 FQGNSA. This CDR3 is built from 15 residues. Between the trimmed V and J ends, which lost 3 bases and 0 bases, there was a span of 9 bases. The CDR3 region has the DNA TGTGCCAGCAGCTTTGGTGATCCCTCCTACAATGAGCAGTTCTTC. This codes for CASSFGDPSYNEQFF.

The chain is built from TRBV20-1 and TRBJ2-5, with 10 bases fitting TRBD1. The V segment lost 5 bases and the J segment 0 bases; nucleotides outside the gene matches: 6. CDR1 DFQATT and CDR2 SNEGSKA come from the germline V gene (reference sequence). The CDR3 is 15 amino acids. The CDR3 reads CSAGGTGVNQETQYF. In DNA form, the CDR3 reads TGCAGTGCTGGGGGGACAGGGGTTAACCAAGAGACCCAGTACTTC.

With regard to this clonotype: A much larger clone differs by one base, so this may be a read error. V is TRBV12-3 or TRBV12-4 and J is TRBJ1-5, with D unresolved. The CDR3 covers 12 residues. The CDR3 coding sequence is TGTGCCAGCAGTCTCCCTCTTCGGCCCCGGCATTTT. Its protein product is CASSLPLRPRHF.